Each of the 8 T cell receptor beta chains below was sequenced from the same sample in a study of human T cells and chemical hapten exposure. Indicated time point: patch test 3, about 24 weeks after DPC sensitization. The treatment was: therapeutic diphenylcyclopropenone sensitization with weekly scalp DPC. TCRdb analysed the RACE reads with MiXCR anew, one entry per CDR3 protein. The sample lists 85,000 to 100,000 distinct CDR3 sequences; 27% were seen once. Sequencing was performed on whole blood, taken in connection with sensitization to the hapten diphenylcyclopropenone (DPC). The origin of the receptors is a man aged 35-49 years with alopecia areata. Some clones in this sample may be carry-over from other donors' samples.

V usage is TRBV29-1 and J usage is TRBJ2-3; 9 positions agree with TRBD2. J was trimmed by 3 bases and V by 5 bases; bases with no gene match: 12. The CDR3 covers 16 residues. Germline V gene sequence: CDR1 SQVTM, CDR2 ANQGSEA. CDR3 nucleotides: TGCAGCGTTTATCCGCCGGCTAGCGGGAAGACAGATACGCAGTATTTT. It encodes CSVYPPASGKTDTQYF.

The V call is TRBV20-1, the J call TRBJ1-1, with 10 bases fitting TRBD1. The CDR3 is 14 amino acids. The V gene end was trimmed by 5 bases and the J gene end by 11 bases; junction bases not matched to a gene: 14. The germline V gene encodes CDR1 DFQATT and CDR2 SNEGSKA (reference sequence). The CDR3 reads CSALRQGASLSAFF. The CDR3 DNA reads TGCAGTGCTTTAAGACAGGGGGCGTCGTTATCGGCTTTCTTT.

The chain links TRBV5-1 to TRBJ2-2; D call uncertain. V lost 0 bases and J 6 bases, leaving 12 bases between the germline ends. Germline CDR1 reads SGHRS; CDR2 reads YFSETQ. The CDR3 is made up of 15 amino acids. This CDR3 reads CASSLAAGSPGELFF. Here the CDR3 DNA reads TGCGCCAGCAGCTTGGCCGCTGGGTCCCCCGGGGAGCTGTTTTTT.

The CDR3 region is CASSRDSGQGEQFF. The CDR3 DNA sequence: TGTGCCAGCAGTCGGGACTCGGGGCAGGGGGAGCAGTTCTTC. This chain connects TRBV6-5 to TRBJ2-1; D assignment may be TRBD1 or TRBD2 (6 bases each). The CDR3 totals 14 residues. The germline V gene has CDR1 MNHEY and CDR2 SVGAGI. V was clipped by 5 bases and J by 10 bases, with 18 bases between them.

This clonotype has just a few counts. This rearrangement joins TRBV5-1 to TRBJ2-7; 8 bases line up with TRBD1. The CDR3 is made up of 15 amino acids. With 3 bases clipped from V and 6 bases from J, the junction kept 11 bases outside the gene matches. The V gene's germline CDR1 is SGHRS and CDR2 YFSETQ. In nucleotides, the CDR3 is TGCGCCAGCAGCTCCTCCCTGGACAGGGTAAGCGAGCAGTACTTC. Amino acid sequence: CASSSSLDRVSEQYF.

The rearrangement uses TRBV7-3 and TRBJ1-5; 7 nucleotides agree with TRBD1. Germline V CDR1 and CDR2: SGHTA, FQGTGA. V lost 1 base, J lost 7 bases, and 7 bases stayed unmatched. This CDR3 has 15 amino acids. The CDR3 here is CASSLIKGARQPQHF. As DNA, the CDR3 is TGTGCCAGCAGCTTAATTAAGGGGGCCAGACAGCCCCAGCATTTT. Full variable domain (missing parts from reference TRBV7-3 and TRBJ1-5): GAGVSQTPSNKVTEKGKYVELRCDPISGHTALYWYRQSLGQGPEFLIYFQGTGAADDSGLPNDRFFAVRPEGSVSTLKIQRTERGDSAVYLCASSLIKGARQPQHFGDGTRLSIL.

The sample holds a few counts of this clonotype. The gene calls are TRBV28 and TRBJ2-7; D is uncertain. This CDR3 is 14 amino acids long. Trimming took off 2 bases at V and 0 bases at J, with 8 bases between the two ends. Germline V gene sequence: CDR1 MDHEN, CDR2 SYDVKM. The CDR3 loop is CASSLGRISYEQYF. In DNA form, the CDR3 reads TGTGCCAGCAGTTTAGGCAGGATCTCCTACGAGCAGTACTTC.

CDR3 loop: CASSLGTQQAWTETQYF. In DNA form, the CDR3 reads TGCGCCAGCAGCTTGGGTACCCAGCAGGCGTGGACAGAGACCCAGTACTTC. The chain couples TRBV5-1 to TRBJ2-5; D not resolved. The V and J ends lost 0 bases and 4 bases respectively, with 19 bases between them. Germline V gene lookup returns CDR1 SGHRS and CDR2 YFSETQ. The CDR3 consists of 17 residues.